This T cell receptor beta chain was profiled in a study of early T cells in non-severe SARS-CoV-2 infection. Study at large: With bulk RNA from unsorted whole blood as input, sequencing yielded unpaired chains.

With regard to this clonotype: Its antigen is currently unknown.

Study results and limitations: The matching step, a VDJdb search, favored anti-spike CD8 responses and missed private and CD4 specificities.

In germline, CDR1 is LGHNA, CDR2 YSLEER. The ends were cut back, 1 base at V and 5 bases at J, with 8 bases in the middle. This CDR3 has 14 amino acids. Attachment of unique molecular identifiers was made to individual cDNA molecules. MiXCR was run by TCRdb on the 5' RACE reads, yielding one entry per CDR3 protein. Of some 91,000 distinct CDR3 sequences listed, 15% are singletons. Sequences were obtained from whole blood. This rearrangement joins TRBV4-3 to TRBJ2-2; D unresolved. This sequence originates from an adult who was a healthcare worker with PCR-confirmed SARS-CoV-2 infection or an uninfected control (not recorded which). The CDR3 here is CASSQGILTGELFF. CDR3 sequence (DNA): TGCGCCAGCAGCCAAGGGATATTGACCGGGGAGCTGTTTTTT.